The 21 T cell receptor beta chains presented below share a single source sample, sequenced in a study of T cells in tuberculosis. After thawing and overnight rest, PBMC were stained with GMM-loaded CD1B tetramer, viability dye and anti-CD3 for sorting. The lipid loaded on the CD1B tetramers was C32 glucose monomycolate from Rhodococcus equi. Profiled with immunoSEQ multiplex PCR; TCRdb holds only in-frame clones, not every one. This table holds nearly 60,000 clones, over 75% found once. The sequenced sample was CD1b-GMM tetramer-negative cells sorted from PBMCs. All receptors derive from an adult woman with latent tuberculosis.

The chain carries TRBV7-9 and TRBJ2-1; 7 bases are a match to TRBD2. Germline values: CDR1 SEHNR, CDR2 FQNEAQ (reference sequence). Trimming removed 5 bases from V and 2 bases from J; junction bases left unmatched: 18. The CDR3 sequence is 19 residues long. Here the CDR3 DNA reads TGTGCCAGCAGCCCTACCCTAGGCGGGGGTGGAGGAGCCTACAATGAGCAGTTCTTC. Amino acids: CASSPTLGGGGGAYNEQFF.

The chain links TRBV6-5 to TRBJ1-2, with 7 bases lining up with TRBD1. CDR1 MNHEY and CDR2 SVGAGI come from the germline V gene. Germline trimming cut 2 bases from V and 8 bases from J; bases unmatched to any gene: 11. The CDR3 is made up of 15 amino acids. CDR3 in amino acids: CASSYRTTGFVGYTF. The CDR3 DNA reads TGTGCCAGCAGTTACCGCACGACAGGGTTTGTCGGCTACACCTTC.

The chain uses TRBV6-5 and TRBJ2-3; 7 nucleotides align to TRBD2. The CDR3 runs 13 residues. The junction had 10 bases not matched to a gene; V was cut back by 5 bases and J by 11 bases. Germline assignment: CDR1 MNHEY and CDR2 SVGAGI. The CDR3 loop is CASSIPGGEGQYF. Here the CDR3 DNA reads TGTGCCAGCAGTATCCCGGGGGGAGAGGGGCAGTATTTT.

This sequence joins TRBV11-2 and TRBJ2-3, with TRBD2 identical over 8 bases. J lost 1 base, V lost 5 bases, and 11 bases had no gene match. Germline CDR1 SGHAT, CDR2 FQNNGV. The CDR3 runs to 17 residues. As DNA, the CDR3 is TGTGCCAGCAGCCCTGCCCGGGGGGGGCCGGGCACAGATACGCAGTATTTT. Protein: CASSPARGGPGTDTQYF.

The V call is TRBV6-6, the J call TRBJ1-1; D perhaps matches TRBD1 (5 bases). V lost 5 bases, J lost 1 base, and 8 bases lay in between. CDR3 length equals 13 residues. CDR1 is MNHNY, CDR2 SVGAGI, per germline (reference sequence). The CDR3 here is CASSEQGNTEAFF. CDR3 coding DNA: TGTGCCAGCAGTGAGCAGGGGAACACTGAAGCTTTCTTT.

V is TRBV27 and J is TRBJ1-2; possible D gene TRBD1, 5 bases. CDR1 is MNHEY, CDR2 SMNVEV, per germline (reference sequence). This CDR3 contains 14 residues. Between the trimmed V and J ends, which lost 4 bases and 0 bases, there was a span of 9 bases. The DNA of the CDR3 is TGTGCCAGCAGTTCGACAGCTTCTAACTATGGCTACACCTTC. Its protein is CASSSTASNYGYTF.

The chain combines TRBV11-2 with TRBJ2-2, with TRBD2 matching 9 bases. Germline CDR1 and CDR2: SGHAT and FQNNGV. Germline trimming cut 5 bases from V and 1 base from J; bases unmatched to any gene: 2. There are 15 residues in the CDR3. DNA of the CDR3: TGTGCCAGCAGCAGGACTAGCGTGAACACCGGGGAGCTGTTTTTT. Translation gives CASSRTSVNTGELFF.

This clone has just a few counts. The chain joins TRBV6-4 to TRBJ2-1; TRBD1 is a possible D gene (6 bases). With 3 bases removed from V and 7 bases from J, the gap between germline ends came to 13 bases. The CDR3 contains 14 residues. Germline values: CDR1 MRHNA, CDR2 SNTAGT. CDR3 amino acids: CASSESAGVNEQFF. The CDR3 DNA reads TGTGCCAGCAGTGAATCGGCAGGGGTAAATGAGCAGTTCTTC.

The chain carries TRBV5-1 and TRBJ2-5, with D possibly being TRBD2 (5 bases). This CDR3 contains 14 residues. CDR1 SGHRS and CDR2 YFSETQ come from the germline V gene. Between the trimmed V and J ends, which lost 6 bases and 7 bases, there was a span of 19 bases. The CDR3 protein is CASTLVWGERTQYF. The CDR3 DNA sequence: TGCGCCAGCACCCTAGTCTGGGGAGAGAGGACCCAGTACTTC.

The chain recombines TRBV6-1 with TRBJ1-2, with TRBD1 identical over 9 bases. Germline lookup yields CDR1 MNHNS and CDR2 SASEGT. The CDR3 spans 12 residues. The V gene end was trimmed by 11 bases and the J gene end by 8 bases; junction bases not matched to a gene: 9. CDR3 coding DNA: TGTGCCCGAAAACGACAGGGGGGAGGCTACACCTTC. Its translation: CARKRQGGGYTF.

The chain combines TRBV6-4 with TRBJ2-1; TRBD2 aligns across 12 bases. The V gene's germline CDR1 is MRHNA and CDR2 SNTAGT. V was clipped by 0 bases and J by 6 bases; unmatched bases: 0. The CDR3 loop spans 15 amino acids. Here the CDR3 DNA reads TGTGCCAGCAGTGACTCGACTAGCGGGAGCAATGAGCAGTTCTTC. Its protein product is CASSDSTSGSNEQFF.

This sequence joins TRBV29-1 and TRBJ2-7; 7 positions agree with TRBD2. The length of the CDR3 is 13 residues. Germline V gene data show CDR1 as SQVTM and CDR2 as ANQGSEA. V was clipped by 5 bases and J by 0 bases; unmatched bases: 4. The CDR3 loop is CSVMGTNSYEQYF. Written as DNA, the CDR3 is TGCAGCGTTATGGGGACTAACTCCTACGAGCAGTACTTC.

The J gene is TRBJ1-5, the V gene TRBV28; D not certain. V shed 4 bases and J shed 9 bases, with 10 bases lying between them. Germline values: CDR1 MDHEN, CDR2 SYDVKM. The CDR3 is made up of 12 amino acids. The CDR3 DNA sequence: TGTGCCAGCAGTTCCTACTTCGGGCCCCAGCATTTT. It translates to CASSSYFGPQHF.

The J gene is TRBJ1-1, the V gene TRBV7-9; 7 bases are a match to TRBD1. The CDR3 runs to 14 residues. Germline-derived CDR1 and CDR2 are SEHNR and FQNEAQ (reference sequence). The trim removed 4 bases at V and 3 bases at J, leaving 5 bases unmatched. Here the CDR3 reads CASSYPGQYTEAFF. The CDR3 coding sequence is TGTGCCAGCAGCTATCCGGGACAGTACACTGAAGCTTTCTTT.

CDR3 protein: CASSLSHRAADGYTF. The CDR3 DNA is TGTGCCAGCAGTTTATCTCACAGGGCAGCCGATGGCTACACCTTC. The gene calls are TRBV27 and TRBJ1-2; D is possibly TRBD1 (6 bases). The CDR3 length is 15 residues. Germline V gene data show CDR1 as MNHEY and CDR2 as SMNVEV (reference sequence). The V and J ends lost 0 bases and 6 bases respectively, with 14 bases between them.

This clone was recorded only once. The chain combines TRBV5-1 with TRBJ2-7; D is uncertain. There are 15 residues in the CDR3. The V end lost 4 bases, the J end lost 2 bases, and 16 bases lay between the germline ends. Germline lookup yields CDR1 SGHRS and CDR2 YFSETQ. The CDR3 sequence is CASSPDLTAAYEQYF. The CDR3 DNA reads TGCGCCAGCAGCCCCGACCTAACGGCGGCCTACGAGCAGTACTTC.

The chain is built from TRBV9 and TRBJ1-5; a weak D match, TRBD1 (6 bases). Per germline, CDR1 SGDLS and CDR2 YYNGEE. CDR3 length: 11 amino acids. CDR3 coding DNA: TGTGGAGAGGGGGTGAGTCAGCCCCAGCATTTT. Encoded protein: CGEGVSQPQHF. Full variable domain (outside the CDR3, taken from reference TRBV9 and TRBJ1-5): DSGVTQTPKHLITATGQRVTLRCSPRSGDLSVYWYQQSLDQGLQFLIQYYNGEERAKGNILERFSAQQFPDLHSELNLSSLELGDSALYFCGEGVSQPQHFGDGTRLSIL.

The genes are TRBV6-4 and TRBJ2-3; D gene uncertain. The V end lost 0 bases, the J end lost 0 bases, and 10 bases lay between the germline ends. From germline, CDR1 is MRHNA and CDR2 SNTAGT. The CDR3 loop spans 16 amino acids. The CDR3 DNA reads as TGTGCCAGCAGTGACTCCTCCCGTTCTAGCACAGATACGCAGTATTTT. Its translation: CASSDSSRSSTDTQYF.

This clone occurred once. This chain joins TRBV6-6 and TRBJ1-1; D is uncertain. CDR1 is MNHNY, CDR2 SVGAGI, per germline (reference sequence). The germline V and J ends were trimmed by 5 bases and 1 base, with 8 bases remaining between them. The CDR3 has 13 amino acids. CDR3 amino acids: CASSREENTEAFF. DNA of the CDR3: TGTGCCAGCAGTCGGGAGGAGAACACTGAAGCTTTCTTT.

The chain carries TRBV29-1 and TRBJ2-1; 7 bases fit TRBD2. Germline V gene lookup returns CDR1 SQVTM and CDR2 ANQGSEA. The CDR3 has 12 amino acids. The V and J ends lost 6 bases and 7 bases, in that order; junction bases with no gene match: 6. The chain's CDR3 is CSVGLVRNEQFF. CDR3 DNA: TGCAGCGTCGGACTAGTGAGGAATGAGCAGTTCTTC.

The CDR3 here is CASSSARDLAFF. In nucleotides, the CDR3 is TGTGCCAGCTCATCAGCGAGGGATTTAGCTTTCTTT. The rearrangement uses TRBV18 and TRBJ1-1; D ambiguous. Per germline, CDR1 KGHSH and CDR2 LQKENI. The germline V and J ends were trimmed by 5 bases and 10 bases, with 14 bases remaining between them. This CDR3 region has 12 residues.